Listed below are T cell receptor beta chains from one sample, sequenced in a study of blood T cell repertoires in COVID-19. TCRdb's table, derived via immunoSEQ multiplex PCR, lists solely in-frame clones and lacks some. Of 65,000 or so clones listed, about 66% are singletons. Sequenced material: PBMCs or T cells enriched from blood (not recorded which). The receptors were gathered from a woman aged 60-70 years who had been exposed to COVID-19. Each CDR3 is given with its conserved first and last residue. Each record gives: CDR3 protein, CDR3 DNA, D gene, J gene, clone size, V gene. D genes are given only for firm matches. Only some rows state a clone size, as once, few, many or a class for expanded clones.

CDR3 protein: CAWTDRDEQFF
CDR3 DNA: TGTGCCTGGACGGACAGGGATGAGCAGTTCTTC
D gene: TRBD1
J gene: TRBJ2-1
clone size: -
V gene: TRBV30

CDR3 protein: CASRSPGLAGFSSYNEQFF
CDR3 DNA: TGCGCCAGCAGATCGCCGGGACTAGCGGGATTCAGCTCCTACAATGAGCAGTTCTTC
D gene: TRBD2
J gene: TRBJ2-1
clone size: -
V gene: TRBV5-1

CDR3 protein: CASRRQTSSQETQYF
CDR3 DNA: TGTGCCAGCAGACGACAGACGAGCAGCCAAGAGACCCAGTACTTC
D gene: -
J gene: TRBJ2-5
clone size: -
V gene: TRBV2

CDR3 protein: CATSGARDTQYF
CDR3 DNA: TGTGCCACCAGTGGGGCCCGAGATACGCAGTATTTT
D gene: -
J gene: TRBJ2-3
clone size: -
V gene: TRBV24-1

CDR3 protein: CASSREGGNTEAFF
CDR3 DNA: TGCGCCAGCAGTCGGGAGGGGGGCAACACTGAAGCTTTCTTT
D gene: -
J gene: TRBJ1-1
clone size: -
V gene: TRBV5-1

CDR3 protein: CSGRQNTEAFF
CDR3 DNA: TGCAGCGGTAGACAGAACACTGAAGCTTTCTTT
D gene: -
J gene: TRBJ1-1
clone size: -
V gene: TRBV29-1

CDR3 protein: CASSLNPNAGELFF
CDR3 DNA: TGTGCCAGCAGCTTAAATCCTAACGCCGGGGAGCTGTTTTTT
D gene: -
J gene: TRBJ2-2
clone size: -
V gene: TRBV7-2

CDR3 protein: CASSLDADTDTQYF
CDR3 DNA: TGTGCCAGCAGCTTAGATGCGGACACAGATACGCAGTATTTT
D gene: -
J gene: TRBJ2-3
clone size: few
V gene: TRBV11-3

CDR3 protein: CATSRDSEDEQFF
CDR3 DNA: TGTGCCACCAGCAGAGATTCGGAGGATGAGCAGTTCTTC
D gene: -
J gene: TRBJ2-1
clone size: -
V gene: TRBV15

CDR3 protein: CAIKTLTSQSTDTQYF
CDR3 DNA: TGTGCCATCAAAACCCTGACTAGCCAGAGCACAGATACGCAGTATTTT
D gene: TRBD2
J gene: TRBJ2-3
clone size: -
V gene: TRBV2

CDR3 protein: CASSQARGVAEEGYTF
CDR3 DNA: TGTGCCAGCAGCCAAGCCAGGGGCGTTGCTGAGGAGGGCTACACCTTC
D gene: -
J gene: TRBJ1-2
clone size: -
V gene: TRBV3-1/TRBV3-2

CDR3 protein: CATSRGGQGNQPQHF
CDR3 DNA: TGTGCCACCAGCAGAGGAGGACAGGGCAATCAGCCCCAGCATTTT
D gene: TRBD1
J gene: TRBJ1-5
clone size: few
V gene: TRBV15

CDR3 protein: CASTLRGSGGATDTQYF
CDR3 DNA: TGTGCCAGCACCCTCCGGGGTAGCGGGGGGGCCACAGATACGCAGTATTTT
D gene: TRBD2
J gene: TRBJ2-3
clone size: -
V gene: TRBV27

CDR3 protein: CASSLKGIYGYTF
CDR3 DNA: TGCGCCAGCAGCTTGAAGGGGATCTATGGCTACACCTTC
D gene: -
J gene: TRBJ1-2
clone size: -
V gene: TRBV5-1

CDR3 protein: CASSRRGPGRGYTF
CDR3 DNA: TGTGCCAGCAGTCGTAGGGGGCCCGGGAGAGGCTACACCTTC
D gene: TRBD1
J gene: TRBJ1-2
clone size: once
V gene: TRBV28

CDR3 protein: CASSYNRPDQPQHF
CDR3 DNA: TGTGCCAGCAGTTATAACAGACCCGATCAGCCCCAGCATTTT
D gene: -
J gene: TRBJ1-5
clone size: -
V gene: TRBV6-2/TRBV6-3

CDR3 protein: CASSASGTSGGFYNEQFF
CDR3 DNA: TGTGCCAGCAGCGCCTCCGGGACTAGCGGGGGTTTTTACAATGAGCAGTTCTTC
D gene: TRBD2
J gene: TRBJ2-1
clone size: -
V gene: TRBV9

CDR3 protein: CASSNRDRGSPLHF
CDR3 DNA: TGTGCCAGCAGCAACAGGGATAGGGGTTCACCCCTCCACTTT
D gene: -
J gene: TRBJ1-6
clone size: few
V gene: TRBV6-5

CDR3 protein: CASTGHVDSTDTQYF
CDR3 DNA: TGTGCCAGCACCGGACACGTAGATAGCACAGATACGCAGTATTTT
D gene: -
J gene: TRBJ2-3
clone size: -
V gene: TRBV2

CDR3 protein: CAIRPTKAGTGDSPLHF
CDR3 DNA: TGTGCCATCAGACCTACAAAAGCCGGGACAGGGGATTCACCCCTCCACTTT
D gene: TRBD1
J gene: TRBJ1-6
clone size: -
V gene: TRBV10-3

CDR3 protein: CASRRTGGRETQYF
CDR3 DNA: TGTGCCAGCAGGCGAACAGGGGGGCGGGAGACCCAGTACTTC
D gene: TRBD1
J gene: TRBJ2-5
clone size: -
V gene: TRBV27

CDR3 protein: CAWRGGGTPLHF
CDR3 DNA: TGTGCCTGGAGGGGGGGAGGGACTCCCCTCCACTTT
D gene: -
J gene: TRBJ1-6
clone size: once
V gene: TRBV30

CDR3 protein: CASSLRAGTLNTEAFF
CDR3 DNA: TGTGCCAGCAGCTTAAGGGCAGGGACTTTGAACACTGAAGCTTTCTTT
D gene: -
J gene: TRBJ1-1
clone size: few
V gene: TRBV7-2

CDR3 protein: CASGRRANTGELFF
CDR3 DNA: TGTGCCAGCGGACGGAGGGCGAACACCGGGGAGCTGTTTTTT
D gene: -
J gene: TRBJ2-2
clone size: -
V gene: TRBV27

CDR3 protein: CASSVKRQSPNTEAFF
CDR3 DNA: TGTGCCAGCAGCGTAAAGCGCCAAAGCCCGAACACTGAAGCTTTCTTT
D gene: -
J gene: TRBJ1-1
clone size: once
V gene: TRBV7-8

CDR3 protein: CASSQRDSINTEAFF
CDR3 DNA: TGCGCCAGCAGCCAACGGGACAGCATCAACACTGAAGCTTTCTTT
D gene: TRBD1
J gene: TRBJ1-1
clone size: -
V gene: TRBV4-1

CDR3 protein: CAWSGRLSNYGYTF
CDR3 DNA: TGTGCCTGGAGTGGCAGGCTCTCTAACTATGGCTACACCTTC
D gene: -
J gene: TRBJ1-2
clone size: -
V gene: TRBV30

CDR3 protein: CASSTRTGQALHF
CDR3 DNA: TGCGCCAGCAGCACCCGGACAGGACAGGCCCTCCACTTT
D gene: TRBD1
J gene: TRBJ1-6
clone size: once
V gene: TRBV4-1

CDR3 protein: CASSESSGGGPQYF
CDR3 DNA: TGTGCCAGCAGTGAATCTAGCGGGGGGGGCCCGCAGTATTTT
D gene: TRBD2
J gene: TRBJ2-3
clone size: -
V gene: TRBV6-1

CDR3 protein: CASSDSGLETQYF
CDR3 DNA: TGCGCCAGCAGTGATTCCGGGTTGGAGACCCAGTACTTC
D gene: -
J gene: TRBJ2-5
clone size: -
V gene: TRBV10-1

CDR3 protein: CASRTGGTEAFF
CDR3 DNA: TGTGCCAGCAGGACAGGGGGGACTGAAGCTTTCTTT
D gene: TRBD1
J gene: TRBJ1-1
clone size: -
V gene: TRBV28

CDR3 protein: CASRRVPGNYGYTF
CDR3 DNA: TGTGCCAGTCGCCGTGTTCCCGGGAACTATGGCTACACCTTC
D gene: -
J gene: TRBJ1-2
clone size: -
V gene: TRBV19

CDR3 protein: CASSPREGMGNEQFF
CDR3 DNA: TGTGCCAGCAGCCCCCGGGAGGGGATGGGGAATGAGCAGTTCTTC
D gene: TRBD2
J gene: TRBJ2-1
clone size: few
V gene: TRBV7-7

CDR3 protein: CASSLAGERGRGYTF
CDR3 DNA: TGCGCCAGCAGCTTGGCCGGGGAAAGGGGGCGAGGCTACACCTTC
D gene: TRBD1
J gene: TRBJ1-2
clone size: -
V gene: TRBV5-1

CDR3 protein: CASRGTGIGQPQHF
CDR3 DNA: TGCGCCAGCAGGGGGACAGGGATCGGTCAGCCCCAGCATTTT
D gene: TRBD1
J gene: TRBJ1-5
clone size: -
V gene: TRBV10-2

CDR3 protein: CASSLGQGTPQHF
CDR3 DNA: TGTGCCAGCAGCTTAGGTCAGGGAACTCCCCAGCATTTT
D gene: -
J gene: TRBJ1-5
clone size: -
V gene: TRBV7-2

CDR3 protein: CASSPGTNQETQYF
CDR3 DNA: TGTGCCAGCAGTCCCGGGACTAATCAAGAGACCCAGTACTTC
D gene: TRBD2
J gene: TRBJ2-5
clone size: few
V gene: TRBV28

CDR3 protein: CASSLAGGQSSPLHF
CDR3 DNA: TGCGCCAGCAGCTTGGCCGGGGGGCAGAGTTCACCCCTCCACTTT
D gene: -
J gene: TRBJ1-6
clone size: -
V gene: TRBV5-1

CDR3 protein: CASSSTPPKAQPQHF
CDR3 DNA: TGTGCCAGTAGTTCCACGCCTCCAAAAGCCCAGCCCCAGCATTTT
D gene: -
J gene: TRBJ1-5
clone size: -
V gene: TRBV19

CDR3 protein: CASSLKARGLLTYEQYF
CDR3 DNA: TGTGCCAGCAGTTTAAAGGCGCGGGGACTATTAACCTACGAGCAGTACTTC
D gene: TRBD2
J gene: TRBJ2-7
clone size: -
V gene: TRBV27

CDR3 protein: CSAINNEQFF
CDR3 DNA: TGCAGTGCTATCAACAATGAGCAGTTCTTC
D gene: -
J gene: TRBJ2-1
clone size: few
V gene: TRBV20-1

CDR3 protein: CASSLEGQGTEAFF
CDR3 DNA: TGCGCCAGCAGCTTGGAGGGACAGGGTACTGAAGCTTTCTTT
D gene: TRBD1
J gene: TRBJ1-1
clone size: -
V gene: TRBV5-1

CDR3 protein: CACQRGNYGYTF
CDR3 DNA: TGTGCCTGTCAGAGGGGGAACTATGGCTACACCTTC
D gene: -
J gene: TRBJ1-2
clone size: -
V gene: TRBV30

CDR3 protein: CASSQDPGGFNQPQHF
CDR3 DNA: TGTGCCAGCAGCCAAGATCCGGGGGGCTTTAATCAGCCCCAGCATTTT
D gene: -
J gene: TRBJ1-5
clone size: -
V gene: TRBV4-2

CDR3 protein: CASSYTRTASNQPQHF
CDR3 DNA: TGTGCCAGCAGTTACACGAGGACAGCGAGCAATCAGCCCCAGCATTTT
D gene: -
J gene: TRBJ1-5
clone size: many
V gene: TRBV6-2/TRBV6-3

CDR3 protein: CASSPGFQGLGSPLHF
CDR3 DNA: TGTGCCAGTAGCCCAGGTTTTCAGGGGCTCGGCTCACCCCTCCACTTT
D gene: -
J gene: TRBJ1-6
clone size: -
V gene: TRBV19

CDR3 protein: CSVGGGGAWEQFF
CDR3 DNA: TGCAGCGTGGGAGGCGGGGGGGCTTGGGAGCAGTTCTTC
D gene: TRBD2
J gene: TRBJ2-1
clone size: -
V gene: TRBV29-1

CDR3 protein: CASSKKDRGSYEQYF
CDR3 DNA: TGTGCCAGTAGTAAAAAGGACAGGGGGTCCTACGAGCAGTACTTC
D gene: TRBD1
J gene: TRBJ2-7
clone size: -
V gene: TRBV19

CDR3 protein: CASSLLAFSYEQYF
CDR3 DNA: TGTGCCAGCAGCTTACTAGCGTTTTCCTACGAGCAGTACTTC
D gene: -
J gene: TRBJ2-7
clone size: -
V gene: TRBV7-2

CDR3 protein: CASSPPGQGYTIYF
CDR3 DNA: TGTGCCAGCTCACCACCGGGACAGGGCTACACCATATATTTT
D gene: TRBD1
J gene: TRBJ1-3
clone size: -
V gene: TRBV18

CDR3 protein: CASSSRGTTDTQYF
CDR3 DNA: TGTGCCAGCAGTTCCAGGGGGACCACAGATACGCAGTATTTT
D gene: TRBD1
J gene: TRBJ2-3
clone size: -
V gene: TRBV27